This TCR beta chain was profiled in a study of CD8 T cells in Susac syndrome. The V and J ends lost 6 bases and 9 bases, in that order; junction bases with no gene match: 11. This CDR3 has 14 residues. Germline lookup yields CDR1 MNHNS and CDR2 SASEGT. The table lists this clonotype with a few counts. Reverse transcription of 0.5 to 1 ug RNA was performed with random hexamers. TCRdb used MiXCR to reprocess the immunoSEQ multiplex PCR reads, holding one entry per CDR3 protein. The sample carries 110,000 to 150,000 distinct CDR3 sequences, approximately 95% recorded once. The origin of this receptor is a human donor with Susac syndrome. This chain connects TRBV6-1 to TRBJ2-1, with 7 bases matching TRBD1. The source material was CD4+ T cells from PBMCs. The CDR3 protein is CASSPTSDRAEQFF. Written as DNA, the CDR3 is TGTGCCAGCAGCCCAACGTCAGACAGGGCTGAGCAGTTCTTC.